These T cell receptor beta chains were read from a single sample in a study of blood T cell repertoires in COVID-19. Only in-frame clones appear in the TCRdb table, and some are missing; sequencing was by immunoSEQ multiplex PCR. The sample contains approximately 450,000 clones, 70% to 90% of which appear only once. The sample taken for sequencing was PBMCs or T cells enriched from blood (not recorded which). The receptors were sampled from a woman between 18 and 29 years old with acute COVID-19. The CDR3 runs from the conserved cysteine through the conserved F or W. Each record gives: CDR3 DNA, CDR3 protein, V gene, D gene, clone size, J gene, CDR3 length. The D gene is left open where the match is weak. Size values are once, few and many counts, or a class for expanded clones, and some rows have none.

cdr3_nt: TGTGCCAGCAGCCTCGAGCTGTGGTCTGGAAACACCATATATTTT
cdr3_aa: CASSLELWSGNTIYF
v_call: TRBV3-1/TRBV3-2
d_call: -
clone_size: -
j_call: TRBJ1-3
cdr3_length: 15

cdr3_nt: TGTGCCAGCAGCTTCAACCGGGACACCTCGAACACCGGGGAGCTGTTTTTT
cdr3_aa: CASSFNRDTSNTGELFF
v_call: TRBV11-3
d_call: -
clone_size: -
j_call: TRBJ2-2
cdr3_length: 17

cdr3_nt: TGTGCCAGCAGCCCGTCCGGGGGGAGCGACTTCTATGGCTACACCTTC
cdr3_aa: CASSPSGGSDFYGYTF
v_call: TRBV4-2
d_call: -
clone_size: -
j_call: TRBJ1-2
cdr3_length: 16

cdr3_nt: TGTGCCAGCAGCTTGGAACAGGGGGCAACTAATGAAAAACTGTTTTTT
cdr3_aa: CASSLEQGATNEKLFF
v_call: TRBV5-5
d_call: TRBD1
clone_size: -
j_call: TRBJ1-4
cdr3_length: 16

cdr3_nt: TGTGCCAGCAGCTTAGTGGACTTTCGGTTGAATTTCTACGAGCAGTACTTC
cdr3_aa: CASSLVDFRLNFYEQYF
v_call: TRBV11-2
d_call: -
clone_size: -
j_call: TRBJ2-7
cdr3_length: 17

cdr3_nt: TGTGCCAGCAGCTTCCTGACTAGCGGGAGGGCCGACGAGCAGTACTTC
cdr3_aa: CASSFLTSGRADEQYF
v_call: TRBV7-8
d_call: TRBD2
clone_size: -
j_call: TRBJ2-7
cdr3_length: 16

cdr3_nt: TGTGCCAGCAGCTTAGACAGGGTCTACGAGCAGTACTTC
cdr3_aa: CASSLDRVYEQYF
v_call: TRBV7-8
d_call: -
clone_size: -
j_call: TRBJ2-7
cdr3_length: 13

cdr3_nt: TGTGCCAGCAGCTCTTGGACAGGGGAGGGCTACACCTTC
cdr3_aa: CASSSWTGEGYTF
v_call: TRBV7-2
d_call: TRBD1
clone_size: -
j_call: TRBJ1-2
cdr3_length: 13

cdr3_nt: TGTGCCACCAGTGATCTTCATGGCGAAGCTTTCTTT
cdr3_aa: CATSDLHGEAFF
v_call: TRBV24-1
d_call: -
clone_size: -
j_call: TRBJ1-1
cdr3_length: 12

cdr3_nt: TGTGCCAGCAGCCAAGACGATTTGGGGGGACTTACCTCCTATAATTCACCCCTCCACTTT
cdr3_aa: CASSQDDLGGLTSYNSPLHF
v_call: TRBV14
d_call: -
clone_size: -
j_call: TRBJ1-6
cdr3_length: 20

cdr3_nt: TGTGCCTGGGTCCTCGCGCGCCTAAACACTGAAGCTTTCTTT
cdr3_aa: CAWVLARLNTEAFF
v_call: TRBV30
d_call: -
clone_size: -
j_call: TRBJ1-1
cdr3_length: 14

cdr3_nt: TGTGCCAGCTCACGCAAACAGGGCCCAACTGGAAACACCATATATTTT
cdr3_aa: CASSRKQGPTGNTIYF
v_call: TRBV18
d_call: -
clone_size: -
j_call: TRBJ1-3
cdr3_length: 16

cdr3_nt: TGTGCCAGTAGTTTCGTCGGGGGGTCTAATGAAAAACTGTTTTTT
cdr3_aa: CASSFVGGSNEKLFF
v_call: TRBV19
d_call: -
clone_size: once
j_call: TRBJ1-4
cdr3_length: 15

cdr3_nt: TGTGCCAGCAGTGAGAGCCTGACAGTGTTTTCCGAGCAGTACTTC
cdr3_aa: CASSESLTVFSEQYF
v_call: TRBV25-1
d_call: -
clone_size: -
j_call: TRBJ2-7
cdr3_length: 15

cdr3_nt: TGTGCCTGGGGCGGACAGGCTTCCGAAAAACTGTTTTTT
cdr3_aa: CAWGGQASEKLFF
v_call: TRBV30
d_call: TRBD1
clone_size: once
j_call: TRBJ1-4
cdr3_length: 13

cdr3_nt: TGTGCCAGCAGCATGATTCAGGGGGCGGATGGCTACACCTTC
cdr3_aa: CASSMIQGADGYTF
v_call: TRBV7-2
d_call: TRBD1
clone_size: -
j_call: TRBJ1-2
cdr3_length: 14

cdr3_nt: TGTGCCAGTAGTATCAAGGGCCAGGGGGGCACTCAGCCCCAGCATTTT
cdr3_aa: CASSIKGQGGTQPQHF
v_call: TRBV19
d_call: TRBD1
clone_size: once
j_call: TRBJ1-5
cdr3_length: 16

cdr3_nt: TGTGCCATCAGTAGGGGACAGGGGGGGGAGAAGCAGTACTTC
cdr3_aa: CAISRGQGGEKQYF
v_call: TRBV10-3
d_call: TRBD1
clone_size: -
j_call: TRBJ2-7
cdr3_length: 14

cdr3_nt: TGTGCCAGCAGCCGGGGGGCTAACAATGAGCAGTTCTTC
cdr3_aa: CASSRGANNEQFF
v_call: TRBV7-3
d_call: -
clone_size: -
j_call: TRBJ2-1
cdr3_length: 13

cdr3_nt: TGTGCCAGCAGCTACCCCGACAGGGGCGGTGAGCAGTTCTTC
cdr3_aa: CASSYPDRGGEQFF
v_call: TRBV11-2
d_call: TRBD1
clone_size: -
j_call: TRBJ2-1
cdr3_length: 14

cdr3_nt: TGTGCCAGCAGCTTTAGAACTAGCGGGACAGATACGCAGTATTTT
cdr3_aa: CASSFRTSGTDTQYF
v_call: TRBV7-2
d_call: TRBD2
clone_size: -
j_call: TRBJ2-3
cdr3_length: 15

cdr3_nt: TGTGCCAGCAGCCCGAGCGGGACGTCCAACACTGAAGCTTTCTTT
cdr3_aa: CASSPSGTSNTEAFF
v_call: TRBV5-5
d_call: -
clone_size: -
j_call: TRBJ1-1
cdr3_length: 15

cdr3_nt: TGTGCCAGCAGTGCTCTCTTCGAGGTTAAAAAGGATAATTCACCCCTCCACTTT
cdr3_aa: CASSALFEVKKDNSPLHF
v_call: TRBV2
d_call: -
clone_size: -
j_call: TRBJ1-6
cdr3_length: 18

cdr3_nt: TGTGCCAGCTCGGAGTGGGGAGCAACTAATGAAAAACTGTTTTTT
cdr3_aa: CASSEWGATNEKLFF
v_call: TRBV6-5
d_call: -
clone_size: -
j_call: TRBJ1-4
cdr3_length: 15

cdr3_nt: TGTGCCAGCAGCCGGCTACAGAGCACAGATACGCAGTATTTT
cdr3_aa: CASSRLQSTDTQYF
v_call: TRBV4-2
d_call: -
clone_size: -
j_call: TRBJ2-3
cdr3_length: 14

cdr3_nt: TGCAGCGTCTCCGCGGGTTCGAACTATGGCTACACCTTC
cdr3_aa: CSVSAGSNYGYTF
v_call: TRBV29-1
d_call: -
clone_size: -
j_call: TRBJ1-2
cdr3_length: 13

cdr3_nt: TGTGCCAGTCGGGACAGGGTGTGGGAAAAACTGTTTTTT
cdr3_aa: CASRDRVWEKLFF
v_call: TRBV19
d_call: TRBD1
clone_size: once
j_call: TRBJ1-4
cdr3_length: 13

cdr3_nt: TGTGCCAGCAGTCAGGGACAGGGTTTTGAAAAACTGTTTTTT
cdr3_aa: CASSQGQGFEKLFF
v_call: TRBV6-5
d_call: TRBD1
clone_size: -
j_call: TRBJ1-4
cdr3_length: 14

cdr3_nt: TGCGCCAGCAGCCGGGAGTTTGAGCAGTTCTTC
cdr3_aa: CASSREFEQFF
v_call: TRBV5-1
d_call: -
clone_size: -
j_call: TRBJ2-1
cdr3_length: 11

cdr3_nt: TGTGCCAGCAGCCCAAAGCCTCAAGAGACCCAGTACTTC
cdr3_aa: CASSPKPQETQYF
v_call: TRBV13
d_call: -
clone_size: -
j_call: TRBJ2-5
cdr3_length: 13

cdr3_nt: TGTGCCAGTAGTACTCCCAGAGGGTTCTCCTCCTACGAGCAGTACTTC
cdr3_aa: CASSTPRGFSSYEQYF
v_call: TRBV19
d_call: -
clone_size: few
j_call: TRBJ2-7
cdr3_length: 16

cdr3_nt: TGTGCCAGCAGTCCTGGGACATTCACTGAAGCTTTCTTT
cdr3_aa: CASSPGTFTEAFF
v_call: TRBV7-2
d_call: -
clone_size: -
j_call: TRBJ1-1
cdr3_length: 13

cdr3_nt: TGTGCCAGCAGCTTATTCGGGGGAGGGGATGGCTACACCTTC
cdr3_aa: CASSLFGGGDGYTF
v_call: TRBV7-9
d_call: -
clone_size: -
j_call: TRBJ1-2
cdr3_length: 14

cdr3_nt: TGTGCCAGCAGCTCAATCATTACACACTCCTACAATGAGCAGTTCTTC
cdr3_aa: CASSSIITHSYNEQFF
v_call: TRBV7-8
d_call: -
clone_size: -
j_call: TRBJ2-1
cdr3_length: 16

cdr3_nt: TGTGCCAGCAATTCAGGGGGCTCGCACACCATATATTTT
cdr3_aa: CASNSGGSHTIYF
v_call: TRBV6-5
d_call: TRBD1
clone_size: -
j_call: TRBJ1-3
cdr3_length: 13

cdr3_nt: TGTGCCAGTAGAACAGGGGTCATGAACACTGAAGCTTTCTTT
cdr3_aa: CASRTGVMNTEAFF
v_call: TRBV19
d_call: TRBD1
clone_size: -
j_call: TRBJ1-1
cdr3_length: 14

cdr3_nt: TGTGCCAGCAGCTTAGGCCGCGGGACTAGCTACAATGAGCAGTTCTTC
cdr3_aa: CASSLGRGTSYNEQFF
v_call: TRBV7-2
d_call: TRBD2
clone_size: -
j_call: TRBJ2-1
cdr3_length: 16

cdr3_nt: TGCAGTGCTAGTAGGGCTAGCGGGAACTACGAGCAGTACTTC
cdr3_aa: CSASRASGNYEQYF
v_call: TRBV20-1
d_call: TRBD2
clone_size: once
j_call: TRBJ2-7
cdr3_length: 14

cdr3_nt: TGTGCCAGCAGCCAGCGCGGGGGGCGCGTCCACGAGCAGTACTTC
cdr3_aa: CASSQRGGRVHEQYF
v_call: TRBV3-1/TRBV3-2
d_call: TRBD2
clone_size: -
j_call: TRBJ2-7
cdr3_length: 15

cdr3_nt: TGTGCCAGCAGCCCCATACAGGGGGCCTATGGCTACACCTTC
cdr3_aa: CASSPIQGAYGYTF
v_call: TRBV2
d_call: TRBD1
clone_size: -
j_call: TRBJ1-2
cdr3_length: 14

cdr3_nt: TGTGCCTGGAGTACTAGCGGGGGGCCCTACGAGCAGTACTTC
cdr3_aa: CAWSTSGGPYEQYF
v_call: TRBV30
d_call: TRBD2
clone_size: -
j_call: TRBJ2-7
cdr3_length: 14

cdr3_nt: TGTGCCAGCAGTTTCTCTAGTAGTTACGAGCAGTACTTC
cdr3_aa: CASSFSSSYEQYF
v_call: TRBV12-3/TRBV12-4
d_call: -
clone_size: -
j_call: TRBJ2-7
cdr3_length: 13

cdr3_nt: TGTGCCAGCAGTTTTACAGTGAACACTGAAGCTTTCTTT
cdr3_aa: CASSFTVNTEAFF
v_call: TRBV12-3/TRBV12-4
d_call: -
clone_size: -
j_call: TRBJ1-1
cdr3_length: 13

cdr3_nt: TGTGCCAGCAGTTTCCGGGAGGTCAACTATGGCTACACCTTC
cdr3_aa: CASSFREVNYGYTF
v_call: TRBV28
d_call: -
clone_size: -
j_call: TRBJ1-2
cdr3_length: 14

cdr3_nt: TGTGCCAGCAGCCGGCGACAGGGGCTTGAGCCCCAGCATTTT
cdr3_aa: CASSRRQGLEPQHF
v_call: TRBV7-2
d_call: TRBD1
clone_size: -
j_call: TRBJ1-5
cdr3_length: 14

cdr3_nt: TGTGCCAGCAGTCCCGTTAGCCGCGGGGTGGAAAAACTGTTTTTT
cdr3_aa: CASSPVSRGVEKLFF
v_call: TRBV6-5
d_call: -
clone_size: -
j_call: TRBJ1-4
cdr3_length: 15

cdr3_nt: TGTGCCAGCAGCTTGCCAGGGTGGGATCAGCCCCAGCATTTT
cdr3_aa: CASSLPGWDQPQHF
v_call: TRBV5-8
d_call: -
clone_size: once
j_call: TRBJ1-5
cdr3_length: 14

cdr3_nt: TGCAGCGTTGAGTGGACTAACAACTACGAGCAGTACTTC
cdr3_aa: CSVEWTNNYEQYF
v_call: TRBV29-1
d_call: -
clone_size: -
j_call: TRBJ2-7
cdr3_length: 13